Each of the 28 T cell receptor beta chains below was sequenced from the same sample in a study of blood T cell repertoires in COVID-19. Here immunoSEQ multiplex PCR was the method, and the copy in TCRdb shows in-frame clones only, minus some. Of hundreds of thousands of clones listed, around nine tenths are singletons. What was sequenced was PBMCs or T cells enriched from blood (not recorded which). Every receptor here comes from a man between 60 and 75 years old who had recovered from COVID-19.

The genes are TRBV7-9 and TRBJ1-2; no clear D. The CDR3 extends over 11 amino acids. V was shortened by 3 bases and J by 8 bases, with 7 bases between the two germline ends. Germline V gene lookup returns CDR1 SEHNR and CDR2 FQNEAQ (reference sequence). The CDR3 nucleotides are TGTGCCAGCAGCTTTAACTGGGGCTACACCTTC. Its protein product is CASSFNWGYTF.

V usage is TRBV18 and J usage is TRBJ1-2, with D maybe TRBD1 (5 bases). The germline V gene encodes CDR1 KGHSH and CDR2 LQKENI. Deletions cut 3 bases from V and 11 bases from J, with 16 bases between. CDR3 length equals 13 residues. The CDR3, as DNA: TGTGCCAGCTCACCGGACACGGCGGGAGCTTACACCTTC. This gives the protein CASSPDTAGAYTF.

This chain joins TRBV27 and TRBJ2-1; 7 bases agree with TRBD2. Germline V gene sequence: CDR1 MNHEY, CDR2 SMNVEV (reference sequence). The V and J ends lost 5 bases and 6 bases, in that order; junction bases with no gene match: 13. The CDR3 runs to 16 residues. The CDR3, as DNA: TGTGCCAGCAGTCCTCGTCCTAGCGGCTCAGTCAATGAGCAGTTCTTC. This codes for CASSPRPSGSVNEQFF.

The gene calls are TRBV5-5 and TRBJ1-3; TRBD1 aligns across 9 bases. Trimming removed 0 bases from V and 4 bases from J; junction bases left unmatched: 2. CDR3 size: 15 residues. From germline, CDR1 is SGHKS and CDR2 YYEKEE (reference sequence). This CDR3 is CASSLGQGEGNTIYF. CDR3 nucleotide sequence: TGTGCCAGCAGCTTGGGACAGGGGGAAGGAAACACCATATATTTT.

This chain links TRBV30 with TRBJ2-5, with 7 bases lining up with TRBD2. Trimming cost V 7 bases and J 6 bases; bases outside gene matches: 8. The germline gives CDR1 GTSNPN, CDR2 SVGIG (reference sequence). The CDR3 spans 12 residues. CDR3 nucleotide sequence: TGTGCCTACTCCCGGGAGGCCCAGACCCAGTACTTC. Translation gives CAYSREAQTQYF.

This clone was observed a handful of times. This sequence joins TRBV7-9 and TRBJ1-2, with a possible D match to TRBD1 (5 bases). The germline gives CDR1 SEHNR, CDR2 FQNEAQ (reference sequence). The CDR3 totals 14 residues. V lost 3 bases and J 4 bases, leaving 12 bases between the germline ends. CDR3 sequence reads: CASSFDQGAYGYTF. The CDR3 region has the DNA TGTGCCAGCAGCTTTGATCAGGGCGCCTATGGCTACACCTTC.

The chain joins TRBV29-1 to TRBJ2-7; no definite D call. CDR3 length: 13 amino acids. The V end was cut by 4 bases, the J end by 6 bases, with 16 bases between. Germline V gene data show CDR1 as SQVTM and CDR2 as ANQGSEA. The CDR3 nucleotides are TGCAGCGTTGGTCCCGCGGCAGCCGGCGAGCAGTACTTC. This encodes CSVGPAAAGEQYF.

This rearrangement joins TRBV6-4 to TRBJ2-3; D is perhaps TRBD1 (5 bases). V shed 2 bases and J shed 14 bases, with 11 bases lying between them. The germline gives CDR1 MRHNA, CDR2 SNTAGT. The CDR3 is made up of 11 amino acids. The chain's CDR3 is CASSDGAGLYF. DNA of the CDR3: TGTGCCAGCAGTGACGGGGCAGGGTTGTATTTT.

CDR3 residues: CASSSEVVNTEAFF. CDR3 nucleotides: TGTGCCAGCAGCTCGGAGGTTGTGAACACTGAAGCTTTCTTT. The chain is built from TRBV7-9 and TRBJ1-1; D uncertain. This CDR3 contains 14 residues. Trimming took off 4 bases at V and 0 bases at J, with 9 bases between the two ends. From germline, CDR1 is SEHNR and CDR2 FQNEAQ (reference sequence).

This clone turned up a few times. V usage is TRBV9 and J usage is TRBJ2-7; 9 positions agree with TRBD1. The CDR3 covers 15 residues. J gave up 4 bases and V 0 bases, and 5 bases lay outside the gene matches. Per germline, CDR1 SGDLS and CDR2 YYNGEE. CDR3 coding DNA: TGTGCCAGCAGCGTAGCTCCACAGGGGGCTTACGAGCAGTACTTC. Translated: CASSVAPQGAYEQYF.

The chain carries TRBV29-1 and TRBJ2-3; D remains unclear. The V and J ends lost 7 bases and 1 base respectively, with 12 bases between them. Germline CDR1 reads SQVTM; CDR2 reads ANQGSEA. This CDR3 has 13 residues. The CDR3 DNA follows: TGCAGCGGGTCTTCTACGCGCACAGATACGCAGTATTTT. As protein: CSGSSTRTDTQYF.

The genes are TRBV19 and TRBJ2-5; D might be TRBD1 (5 bases). Per germline, CDR1 LNHDA and CDR2 SQIVND (reference sequence). This CDR3 is built from 17 residues. V gave up 3 bases and J gave up 1 base, with 18 bases separating them. DNA of the CDR3: TGTGCCAGTAGTATCCCGACAGACCAACAGAGCCAAGAGACCCAGTACTTC. Protein sequence: CASSIPTDQQSQETQYF.

The chain recombines TRBV9 with TRBJ2-7; 9 bases are shared with TRBD1. This CDR3 is built from 13 residues. Looked up from germline, CDR1 is SGDLS and CDR2 is YYNGEE. V was pared by 5 bases and J by 2 bases, with 2 bases of the junction left unmatched. The CDR3 protein is CASSRQGAYEQYF. CDR3 bases: TGTGCCAGCAGTAGACAGGGGGCCTACGAGCAGTACTTC. Using reference TRBV9 and TRBJ2-7 for the parts outside the CDR3, the full variable domain is DSGVTQTPKHLITATGQRVTLRCSPRSGDLSVYWYQQSLDQGLQFLIQYYNGEERAKGNILERFSAQQFPDLHSELNLSSLELGDSALYFCASSRQGAYEQYFGPGTRLTVT.

The chain has TRBV21-1 and TRBJ1-6; the table's TRBD1 call for D was not verified on the DNA. TRBV21-1 has pseudogene status. The CDR3 sequence is 17 residues long. The CDR3 DNA reads as TGTGCCAGCAGCAAATTGTGGGGACAGCCGATTGGGTCACCCCTCCACTTT. Translation: CASSKLWGQPIGSPLHF.

V and J are TRBV24-1 and TRBJ2-7; 8 nucleotides align to TRBD1. V was clipped by 4 bases and J by 7 bases; unmatched bases: 8. CDR3 size: 14 residues. Germline V gene lookup returns CDR1 KGHDR and CDR2 SFDVKD. Here the CDR3 reads CATSDPDRVNEQYF. The DNA for the CDR3 is TGTGCCACCAGTGACCCGGACAGGGTTAATGAGCAGTACTTC.

This clone was detected once. The chain couples TRBV5-1 to TRBJ2-2, with no clear D. Per the germline V gene, CDR1 is SGHRS and CDR2 is YFSETQ. This CDR3 is 15 amino acids long. The V end was cut by 5 bases, the J end by 0 bases, with 11 bases between. The CDR3 DNA follows: TGCGCCAGCAGTTATTCAGACACGAACACCGGGGAGCTGTTTTTT. This gives the protein CASSYSDTNTGELFF.

This rearrangement joins TRBV5-1 to TRBJ1-2, with 9 positions matching TRBD1. Trimming removed 3 bases from V and 4 bases from J; junction bases left unmatched: 10. Germline V gives CDR1 SGHRS, CDR2 YFSETQ. The CDR3 sequence is 16 residues long. The chain's CDR3 is CASSSPTGGEGYGYTF. The CDR3, as DNA: TGCGCCAGCAGCTCTCCAACAGGGGGCGAGGGCTATGGCTACACCTTC.

The V call is TRBV7-9, the J call TRBJ2-2, with 7 bases matching TRBD1. Germline-derived CDR1 and CDR2 are SEHNR and FQNEAQ (reference sequence). The CDR3 extends over 15 amino acids. Trimming removed 5 bases from V and 1 base from J; junction bases left unmatched: 4. The CDR3 here is CASSPGTENTGELFF. The CDR3 DNA reads as TGTGCCAGCAGCCCCGGGACAGAGAACACCGGGGAGCTGTTTTTT.

The chain links TRBV5-1 to TRBJ1-1; 8 bases are a match to TRBD1. Trimming cost V 4 bases and J 7 bases; bases outside gene matches: 6. CDR1 and CDR2 from the germline V gene are SGHRS and YFSETQ. The CDR3 runs 13 residues. CDR3 nucleotide sequence: TGCGCCAGCAGCCATGGACAGGGCCTTGAAGCTTTCTTT. Translating it yields CASSHGQGLEAFF.

V is TRBV7-2 and J is TRBJ2-3, with 8 nucleotides matching TRBD2. CDR1 and CDR2 (germline): SGHTA, FQGNSA. The V segment lost 5 bases and the J segment 2 bases; nucleotides outside the gene matches: 6. The CDR3 covers 15 residues. This chain's CDR3 is CASSLSSGYTDTQYF. CDR3 DNA: TGTGCCAGCAGCCTGTCTAGCGGGTACACAGATACGCAGTATTTT.

Here the CDR3 reads CASSGGRNTEAFF. For the CDR3, the DNA is TGTGCCAGCAGCGGGGGGCGGAACACTGAAGCTTTCTTT. The chain recombines TRBV6-6 with TRBJ1-1; possible D gene TRBD1, 6 bases. V lost 6 bases to trimming and J lost 1 base, with 9 bases between them. This CDR3 comprises 13 residues. Germline lookup yields CDR1 MNHNY and CDR2 SVGAGI (reference sequence).

The table lists this clone with a count of one. CDR3 in DNA: TGTGCCAGTACCCCCCTCTGGAGCGGGAGCACAGATACGCAGTATTTT. It encodes CASTPLWSGSTDTQYF. The chain employs TRBV19 and TRBJ2-3; tentative D call: TRBD2 (6 bases). The CDR3 extends over 16 amino acids. V shed 7 bases and J shed 0 bases, with 17 bases lying between them. Germline V gene data show CDR1 as LNHDA and CDR2 as SQIVND (reference sequence). The full variable domain, completed using reference TRBV19 and TRBJ2-3, is DGGITQSPKYLFRKEGQNVTLSCEQNLNHDAMYWYRQDPGQGLRLIYYSQIVNDFQKGDIAEGYSVSREKKESFPLTVTSAQKNPTAFYLCASTPLWSGSTDTQYFGPGTRLTVL.

The chain uses TRBV6-2 or TRBV6-3 and TRBJ1-3; 9 bases fit TRBD1. V gave up 5 bases and J gave up 4 bases; unmatched junction bases: 6. The CDR3 has 15 amino acids. The V gene's germline CDR1 is MNHEY and CDR2 SVGEGT. The CDR3 DNA is TGTGCCAGCAGTGACGGGACAGGGTCCGGAAACACCATATATTTT. Translated: CASSDGTGSGNTIYF.

This clone was seen a few times. The V and J genes are TRBV29-1 and TRBJ2-1; 8 bases are a match to TRBD1. From germline, CDR1 is SQVTM and CDR2 ANQGSEA. Trimming took 2 bases from V and 7 from J; bases not matched to a gene: 7. CDR3 size: 14 residues. The CDR3 nucleotides are TGCAGCGTTGAAAGGGGGACAGGACCAAATGAGCAGTTCTTC. Its translation: CSVERGTGPNEQFF.

The V gene is TRBV18, the J gene TRBJ1-5, with unresolved D. Trimming removed 5 bases from V and 4 bases from J, with 12 bases in between. Germline CDR1 is KGHSH and CDR2 is LQKENI. This CDR3 is 14 amino acids long. This chain's CDR3 is CASSENRGNQPQHF. In nucleotides, the CDR3 is TGTGCCAGCTCAGAGAACCGGGGAAATCAGCCCCAGCATTTT. Full variable domain (remainder filled in from reference TRBV18 and TRBJ1-5): NAGVMQNPRHLVRRRGQEARLRCSPMKGHSHVYWYRQLPEEGLKFMVYLQKENIIDESGMPKERFSAEFPKEGPSILRIQQVVRGDSAAYFCASSENRGNQPQHFGDGTRLSIL.

The genes are TRBV19 and TRBJ1-5; D is perhaps TRBD1 (5 bases). The V gene lost 1 base and the J gene lost 5 bases, with 12 bases spanning the gap. The CDR3 contains 15 residues. The germline V gene has CDR1 LNHDA and CDR2 SQIVND (reference sequence). CDR3 nucleotides: TGTGCCAGTAGTATAGGGCAGGGCCTGGATCAGCCCCAGCATTTT. This sequence encodes CASSIGQGLDQPQHF.

This clone showed up just once. The rearrangement links TRBV27 to TRBJ1-5; 9 bases agree with TRBD1. Trimming removed 4 bases from V and 5 bases from J; junction bases left unmatched: 3. The CDR3 contains 14 residues. CDR1 and CDR2 (germline): MNHEY, SMNVEV (reference sequence). The CDR3 bases are TGTGCCAGCAGTTCGGGACAGGGTTATCAGCCCCAGCATTTT. It translates to CASSSGQGYQPQHF.

The V call is TRBV4-2, the J call TRBJ2-3; 14 bases agree with TRBD2. This CDR3 has 16 residues. The germline V gene encodes CDR1 LGHNA and CDR2 YNFKEQ. With V trimmed by 1 base and J by 4 bases, 1 base remained unmatched. CDR3 sequence: CASSQATSGGADTQYF. The CDR3, as DNA: TGTGCCAGCAGCCAAGCGACTAGCGGGGGGGCAGATACGCAGTATTTT.